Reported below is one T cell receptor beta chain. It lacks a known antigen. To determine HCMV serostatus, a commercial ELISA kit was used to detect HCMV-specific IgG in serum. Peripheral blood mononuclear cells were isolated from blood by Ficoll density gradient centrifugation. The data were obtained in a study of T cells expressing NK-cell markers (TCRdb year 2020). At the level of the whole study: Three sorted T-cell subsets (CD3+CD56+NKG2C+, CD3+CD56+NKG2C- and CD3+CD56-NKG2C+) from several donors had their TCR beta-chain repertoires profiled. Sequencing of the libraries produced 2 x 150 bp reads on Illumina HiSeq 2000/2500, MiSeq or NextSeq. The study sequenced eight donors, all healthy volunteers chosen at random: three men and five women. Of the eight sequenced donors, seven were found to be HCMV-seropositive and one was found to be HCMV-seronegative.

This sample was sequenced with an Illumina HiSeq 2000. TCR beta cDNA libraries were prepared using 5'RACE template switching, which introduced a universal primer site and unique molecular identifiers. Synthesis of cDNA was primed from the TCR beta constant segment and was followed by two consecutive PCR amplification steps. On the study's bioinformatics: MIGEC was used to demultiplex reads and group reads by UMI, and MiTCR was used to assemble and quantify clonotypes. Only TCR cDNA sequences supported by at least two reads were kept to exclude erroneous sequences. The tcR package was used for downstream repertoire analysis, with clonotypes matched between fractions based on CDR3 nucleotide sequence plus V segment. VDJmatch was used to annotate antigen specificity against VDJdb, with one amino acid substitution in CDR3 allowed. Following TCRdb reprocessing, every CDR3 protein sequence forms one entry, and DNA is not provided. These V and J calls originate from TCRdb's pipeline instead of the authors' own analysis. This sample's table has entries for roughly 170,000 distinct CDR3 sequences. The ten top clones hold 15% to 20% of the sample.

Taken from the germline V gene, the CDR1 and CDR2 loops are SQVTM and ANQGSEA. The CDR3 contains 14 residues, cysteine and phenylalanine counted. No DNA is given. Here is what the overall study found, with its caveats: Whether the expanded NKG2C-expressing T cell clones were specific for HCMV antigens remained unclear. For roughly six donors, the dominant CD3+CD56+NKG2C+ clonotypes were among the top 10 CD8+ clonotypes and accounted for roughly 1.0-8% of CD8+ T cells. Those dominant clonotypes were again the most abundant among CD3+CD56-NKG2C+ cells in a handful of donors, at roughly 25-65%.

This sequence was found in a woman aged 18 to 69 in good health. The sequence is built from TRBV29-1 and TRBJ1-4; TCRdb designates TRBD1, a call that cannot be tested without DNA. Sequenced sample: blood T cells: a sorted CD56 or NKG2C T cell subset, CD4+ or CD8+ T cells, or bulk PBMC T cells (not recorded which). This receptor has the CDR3 CSAGTGTGTEKLFF.